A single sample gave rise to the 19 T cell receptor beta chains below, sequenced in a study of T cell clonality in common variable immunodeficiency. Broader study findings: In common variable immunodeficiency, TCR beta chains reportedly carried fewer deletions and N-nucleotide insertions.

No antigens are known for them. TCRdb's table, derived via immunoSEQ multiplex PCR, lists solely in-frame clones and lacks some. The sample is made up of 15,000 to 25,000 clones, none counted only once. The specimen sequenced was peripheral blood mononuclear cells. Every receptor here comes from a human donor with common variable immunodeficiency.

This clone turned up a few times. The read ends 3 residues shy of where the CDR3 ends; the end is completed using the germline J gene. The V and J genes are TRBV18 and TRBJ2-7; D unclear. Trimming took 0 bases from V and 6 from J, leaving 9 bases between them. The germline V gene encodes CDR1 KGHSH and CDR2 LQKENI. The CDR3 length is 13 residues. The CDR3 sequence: CASSPPALGEQYF. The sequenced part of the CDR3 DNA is TGTGCCAGCTCACCACCGGCGCTAGGCGAG.

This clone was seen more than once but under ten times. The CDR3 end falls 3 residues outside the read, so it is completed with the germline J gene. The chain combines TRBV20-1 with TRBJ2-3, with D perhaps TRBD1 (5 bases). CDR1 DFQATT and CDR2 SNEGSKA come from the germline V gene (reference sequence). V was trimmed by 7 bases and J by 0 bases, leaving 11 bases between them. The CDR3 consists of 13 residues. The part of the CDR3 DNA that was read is TGCAGTGGCGACAGCCTTAGCACAGATACG. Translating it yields CSGDSLSTDT. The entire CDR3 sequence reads CSGDSLSTDTQYF.

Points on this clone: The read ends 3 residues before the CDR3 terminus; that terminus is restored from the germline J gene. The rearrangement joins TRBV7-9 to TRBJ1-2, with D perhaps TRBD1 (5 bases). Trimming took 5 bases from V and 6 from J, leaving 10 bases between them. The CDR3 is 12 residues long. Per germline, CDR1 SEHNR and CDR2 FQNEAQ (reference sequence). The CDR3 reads CASSGGWDGYTF. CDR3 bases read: TGTGCCAGCAGCGGGGGGTGGGATGGC. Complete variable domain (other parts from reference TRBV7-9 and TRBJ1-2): DTGVSQNPRHKITKRGQNVTFRCDPISEHNRLYWYRQTLGQGPEFLTYFQNEAQLEKSRLLSDRFSAERPKGSFSTLEIQRTEQGDSAMYLCASSGGWDGYTFGSGTRLTVV.

The DNA read from the CDR3 is TGTGCCAGCTCACCAGGGACAGGGGCCTACGAG. Translation: CASSPGTGAYE. The full CDR3 protein is CASSPGTGAYEQYF. This sequence joins TRBV18 and TRBJ2-7, with TRBD1 identical over 10 bases. The read ends 3 residues early relative to the CDR3; the germline J gene fills the gap. V lost 2 bases to trimming and J lost 2 bases; unmatched junction nucleotides: 0. CDR1 and CDR2 from the germline V gene are KGHSH and LQKENI. This CDR3 contains 14 residues. Supplemented by reference TRBV18 and TRBJ2-7, the full variable domain reads NAGVMQNPRHLVRRRGQEARLRCSPMKGHSHVYWYRQLPEEGLKFMVYLQKENIIDESGMPKERFSAEFPKEGPSILRIQQVVRGDSAAYFCASSPGTGAYEQYFGPGTRLTVT.

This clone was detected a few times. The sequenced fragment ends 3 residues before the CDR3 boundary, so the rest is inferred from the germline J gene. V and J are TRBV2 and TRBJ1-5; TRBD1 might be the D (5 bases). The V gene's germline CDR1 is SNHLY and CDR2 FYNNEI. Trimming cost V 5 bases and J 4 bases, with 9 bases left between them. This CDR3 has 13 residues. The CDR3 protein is CASSQGRNQPQHF. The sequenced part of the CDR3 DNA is TGTGCCAGCAGTCAGGGAAGGAATCAGCCC.

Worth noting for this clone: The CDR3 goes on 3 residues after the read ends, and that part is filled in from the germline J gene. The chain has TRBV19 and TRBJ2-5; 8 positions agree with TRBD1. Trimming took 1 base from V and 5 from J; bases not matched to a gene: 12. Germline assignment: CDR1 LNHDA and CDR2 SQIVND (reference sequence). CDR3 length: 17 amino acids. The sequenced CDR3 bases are TGTGCCAGTAGTATAGGGTGGCAGGGGGCTTCGGAGGAGACC. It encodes CASSIGWQGASEET. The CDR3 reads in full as CASSIGWQGASEETQYF. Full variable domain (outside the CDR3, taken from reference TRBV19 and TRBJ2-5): DGGITQSPKYLFRKEGQNVTLSCEQNLNHDAMYWYRQDPGQGLRLIYYSQIVNDFQKGDIAEGYSVSREKKESFPLTVTSAQKNPTAFYLCASSIGWQGASEETQYFGPGTRLLVL.

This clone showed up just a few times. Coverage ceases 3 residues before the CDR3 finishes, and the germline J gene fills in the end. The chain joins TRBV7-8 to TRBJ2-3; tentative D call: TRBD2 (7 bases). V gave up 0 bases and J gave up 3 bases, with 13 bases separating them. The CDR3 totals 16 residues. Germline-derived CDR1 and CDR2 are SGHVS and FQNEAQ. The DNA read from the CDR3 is TGTGCCAGCAGCTTAGCGGGGGGGGCTGGTACAGATACG. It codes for CASSLAGGAGTDT. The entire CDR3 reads CASSLAGGAGTDTQYF.

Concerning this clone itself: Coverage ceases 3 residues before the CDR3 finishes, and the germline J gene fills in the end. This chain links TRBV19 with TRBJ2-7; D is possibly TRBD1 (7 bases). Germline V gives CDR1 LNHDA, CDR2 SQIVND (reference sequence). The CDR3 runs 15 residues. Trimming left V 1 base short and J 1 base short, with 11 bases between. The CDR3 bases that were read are TGTGCCAGTAGTATAGGTGCAGGGGGGTCCTACGAG. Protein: CASSIGAGGSYE. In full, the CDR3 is CASSIGAGGSYEQYF.

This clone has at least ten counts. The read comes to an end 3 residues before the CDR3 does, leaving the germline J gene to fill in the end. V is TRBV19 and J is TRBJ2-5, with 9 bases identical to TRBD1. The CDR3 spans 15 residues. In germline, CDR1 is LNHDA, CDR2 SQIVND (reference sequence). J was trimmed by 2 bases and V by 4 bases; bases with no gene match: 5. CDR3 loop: CASSTGTGSQETQYF. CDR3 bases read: TGTGCCAGTAGTACCGGGACAGGGTCACAAGAGACC. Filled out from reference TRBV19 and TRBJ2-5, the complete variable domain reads DGGITQSPKYLFRKEGQNVTLSCEQNLNHDAMYWYRQDPGQGLRLIYYSQIVNDFQKGDIAEGYSVSREKKESFPLTVTSAQKNPTAFYLCASSTGTGSQETQYFGPGTRLLVL.

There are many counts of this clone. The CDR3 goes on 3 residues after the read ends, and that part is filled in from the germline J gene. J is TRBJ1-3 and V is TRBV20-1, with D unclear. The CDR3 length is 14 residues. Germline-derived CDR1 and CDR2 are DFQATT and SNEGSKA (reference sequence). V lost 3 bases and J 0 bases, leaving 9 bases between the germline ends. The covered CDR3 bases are TGCAGTGCTAGTCTTATAAACTCTGGAAACACC. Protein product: CSASLINSGNT. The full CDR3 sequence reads CSASLINSGNTIYF.

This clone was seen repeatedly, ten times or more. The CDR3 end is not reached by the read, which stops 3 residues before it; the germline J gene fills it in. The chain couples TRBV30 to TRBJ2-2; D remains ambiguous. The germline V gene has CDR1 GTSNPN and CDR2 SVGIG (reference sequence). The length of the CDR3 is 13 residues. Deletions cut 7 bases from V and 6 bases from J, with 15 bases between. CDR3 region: CASLQTIPGELFF. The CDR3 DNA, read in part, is TGTGCCTCTTTACAGACAATACCCGGGGAG.

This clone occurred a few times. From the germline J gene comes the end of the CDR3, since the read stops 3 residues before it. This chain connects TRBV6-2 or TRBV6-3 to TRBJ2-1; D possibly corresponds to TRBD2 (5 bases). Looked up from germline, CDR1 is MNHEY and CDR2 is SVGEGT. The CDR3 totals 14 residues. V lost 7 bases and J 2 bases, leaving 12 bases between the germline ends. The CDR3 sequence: CASTNGVPYNEQFF. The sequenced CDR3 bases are TGTGCCAGCACAAACGGGGTGCCCTACAATGAG.

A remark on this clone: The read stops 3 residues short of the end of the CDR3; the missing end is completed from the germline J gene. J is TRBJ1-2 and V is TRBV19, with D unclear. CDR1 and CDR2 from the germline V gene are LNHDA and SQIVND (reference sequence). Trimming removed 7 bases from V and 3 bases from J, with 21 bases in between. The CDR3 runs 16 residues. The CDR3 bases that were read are TGTGCCAGTACTAAATTATCAGGACGGGGATACTATGGC. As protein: CASTKLSGRGYYG. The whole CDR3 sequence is CASTKLSGRGYYGYTF.

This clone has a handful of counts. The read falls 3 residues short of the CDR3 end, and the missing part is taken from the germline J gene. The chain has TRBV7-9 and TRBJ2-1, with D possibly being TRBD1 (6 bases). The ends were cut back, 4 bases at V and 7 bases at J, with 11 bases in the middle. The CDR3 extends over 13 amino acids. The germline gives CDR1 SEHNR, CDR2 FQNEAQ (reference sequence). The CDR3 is CASSSQGWNEQFF. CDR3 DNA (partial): TGTGCCAGCAGCTCACAGGGATGGAATGAG. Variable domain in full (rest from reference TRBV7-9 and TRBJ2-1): DTGVSQNPRHKITKRGQNVTFRCDPISEHNRLYWYRQTLGQGPEFLTYFQNEAQLEKSRLLSDRFSAERPKGSFSTLEIQRTEQGDSAMYLCASSSQGWNEQFFGPGTRLTVL.

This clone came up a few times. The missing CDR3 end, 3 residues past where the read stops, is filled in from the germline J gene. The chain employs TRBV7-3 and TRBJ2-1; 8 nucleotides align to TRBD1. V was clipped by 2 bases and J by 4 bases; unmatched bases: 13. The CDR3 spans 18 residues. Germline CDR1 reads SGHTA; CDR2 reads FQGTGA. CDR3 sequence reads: CASSLRPIQGGGYNEQFF. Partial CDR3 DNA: TGTGCCAGCAGCTTACGACCAATACAGGGGGGTGGATACAATGAG.

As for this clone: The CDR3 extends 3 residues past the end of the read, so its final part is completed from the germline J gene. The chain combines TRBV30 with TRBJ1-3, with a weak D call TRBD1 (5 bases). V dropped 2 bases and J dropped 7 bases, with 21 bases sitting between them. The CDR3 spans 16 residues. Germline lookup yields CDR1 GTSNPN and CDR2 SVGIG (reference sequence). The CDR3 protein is CAWSRGLRSFGNTIYF. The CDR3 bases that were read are TGTGCCTGGAGTAGGGGACTGCGCTCTTTTGGGAACACC.

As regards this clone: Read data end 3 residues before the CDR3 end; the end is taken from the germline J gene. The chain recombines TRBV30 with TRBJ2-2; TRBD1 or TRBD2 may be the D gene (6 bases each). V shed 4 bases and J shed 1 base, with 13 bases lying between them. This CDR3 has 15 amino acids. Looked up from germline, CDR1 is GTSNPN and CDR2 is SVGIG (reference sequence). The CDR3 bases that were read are TGTGCCTGGACTCTTGCGGGACAGAACACCGGGGAG. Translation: CAWTLAGQNTGE. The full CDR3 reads CAWTLAGQNTGELFF.

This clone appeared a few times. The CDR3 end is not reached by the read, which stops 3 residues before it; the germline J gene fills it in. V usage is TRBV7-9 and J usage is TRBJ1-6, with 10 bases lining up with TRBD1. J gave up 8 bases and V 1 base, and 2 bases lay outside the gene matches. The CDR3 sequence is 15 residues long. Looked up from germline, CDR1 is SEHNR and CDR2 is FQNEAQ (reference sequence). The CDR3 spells CASSLGTGGYSPLHF. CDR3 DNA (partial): TGTGCCAGCAGCTTAGGGACAGGGGGGTATTCACCC.

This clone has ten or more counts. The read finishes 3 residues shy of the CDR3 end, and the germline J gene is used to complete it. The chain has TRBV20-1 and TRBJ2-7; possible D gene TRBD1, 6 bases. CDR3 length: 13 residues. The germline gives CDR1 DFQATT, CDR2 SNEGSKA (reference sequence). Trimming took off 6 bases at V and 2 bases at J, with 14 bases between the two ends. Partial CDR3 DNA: TGCAGTGCCAGGGGCGATGGAACCTACGAG. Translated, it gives CSARGDGTYE. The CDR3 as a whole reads CSARGDGTYEQYF.